Presented here are 19 T cell receptor beta chains from one specimen sequenced in a study of cytomegalovirus exposure and HLA in healthy donors. It was with 60 Vbeta and 13 Jbeta primers that the PCR ran. Measured with immunoSEQ multiplex PCR; TCRdb has only the in-frame clones, and not every one. The repertoire holds about 38,000 clones, with roughly 90% as singletons. Sequencing input: PBMCs. Every receptor here comes from a middle-aged woman in good health and CMV-seropositive.

The gene calls are TRBV19 and TRBJ2-5; weak D call: TRBD1 (6 bases). V lost 4 bases, J lost 4 bases, and 10 bases lay in between. Per germline, CDR1 LNHDA and CDR2 SQIVND (reference sequence). This CDR3 contains 13 residues. This chain's CDR3 is CASSTAGAETQYF. The CDR3 DNA reads as TGTGCCAGTAGTACGGCAGGGGCAGAGACCCAGTACTTC.

CDR3 protein: CASSYSGSSYEQYF. The DNA of the CDR3 is TGTGCCAGCAGTTACTCGGGGAGCTCCTACGAGCAGTACTTC. This chain uses TRBV6-5 with TRBJ2-7; D might be TRBD2 (5 bases). The V and J ends lost 0 bases and 0 bases respectively, with 6 bases between them. Germline CDR1 and CDR2: MNHEY and SVGAGI. The CDR3 contains 14 residues.

V and J are TRBV6-5 and TRBJ2-7, with TRBD2 as a possible D gene (6 bases). V was shortened by 0 bases and J by 4 bases, with 16 bases between the two germline ends. This CDR3 spans 16 amino acids. Germline values: CDR1 MNHEY, CDR2 SVGAGI. CDR3 bases: TGTGCCAGCAGTTACTCGGGGGTTACGGGGGTATACGAGCAGTACTTC. Encoded protein: CASSYSGVTGVYEQYF.

The CDR3 region has the DNA TGTGCCACCAGTCGAGGGGGGACAGAAAACATTCAGTACTTC. Its protein product is CATSRGGTENIQYF. V gene TRBV15 combines with J gene TRBJ2-4; a possible D gene is TRBD1 (7 bases). Per the germline V gene, CDR1 is LNHNV and CDR2 is YYDKDF (reference sequence). The CDR3 runs 14 residues. V lost 6 bases, J lost 5 bases, and 14 bases lay in between.

The chain links TRBV19 to TRBJ2-3; D call uncertain. This CDR3 is built from 15 residues. The V and J ends lost 6 bases and 2 bases respectively, with 15 bases between them. CDR1 is LNHDA and CDR2 is SQIVND in the germline V gene (reference sequence). As DNA, the CDR3 is TGTGCCAGTAGCCGGAACCAGGTCCACACAGATACGCAGTATTTT. This codes for CASSRNQVHTDTQYF.

The V and J genes are TRBV19 and TRBJ1-2, with no clear D. Germline V gene data show CDR1 as LNHDA and CDR2 as SQIVND (reference sequence). V was cut by 10 bases and J by 1 base, with 16 bases left in between. The CDR3 has 14 amino acids. This CDR3 is CATREERLNYGYTF. CDR3 DNA: TGTGCCACCCGAGAAGAGAGACTTAACTATGGCTACACCTTC.

The chain links TRBV18 to TRBJ2-7, with D tentatively TRBD1 (5 bases). The CDR3 contains 17 residues. Germline V gene sequence: CDR1 KGHSH, CDR2 LQKENI. Between the trimmed V and J ends, which lost 5 bases and 4 bases, there was a span of 24 bases. For the CDR3, the DNA is TGTGCCAGCTCATCCCTCAAAACGACAGACTCGTGGTACGAGCAGTACTTC. Its translation: CASSSLKTTDSWYEQYF.

The V gene is TRBV4-3, the J gene TRBJ1-4, with D perhaps matching TRBD1 (5 bases). CDR3 length equals 18 residues. With 1 base removed from V and 3 bases from J, the gap between germline ends came to 18 bases. Looked up from germline, CDR1 is LGHNA and CDR2 is YSLEER. CDR3 coding DNA: TGCGCCAGCAGCCAAGGGGTGCAGGGAGGGTTATCTAATGAAAAACTGTTTTTT. Translating it yields CASSQGVQGGLSNEKLFF.

This chain joins TRBV28 and TRBJ2-2; possibly TRBD1 for D (5 bases). V lost 1 base to trimming and J lost 0 bases, with 6 bases between them. The CDR3 is 15 residues long. Germline V gene lookup returns CDR1 MDHEN and CDR2 SYDVKM. CDR3: CASSLFRANTGELFF. Written as DNA, the CDR3 is TGTGCCAGCAGTTTATTCAGGGCGAACACCGGGGAGCTGTTTTTT.

This chain connects TRBV5-6 to TRBJ2-5, with a possible D match to TRBD2 (5 bases). The CDR3 loop spans 13 amino acids. The V gene's germline CDR1 is SGHDT and CDR2 YYEEEE. Trimming removed 2 bases at V and 2 bases at J, with 7 bases between. The CDR3 sequence is CASSFGEQETQYF. CDR3 nucleotide sequence: TGTGCCAGCAGCTTCGGGGAACAAGAGACCCAGTACTTC.

J is TRBJ2-1 and V is TRBV28; 7 bases fit TRBD2. V shed 2 bases, J shed 6 bases, and the junction held 4 bases outside the gene matches. CDR3 size: 14 residues. In germline, CDR1 is MDHEN, CDR2 SYDVKM. The CDR3: CASSLTTGGNEQFF. The CDR3 DNA is TGTGCCAGCAGTTTAACAACGGGGGGCAATGAGCAGTTCTTC.

As DNA, the CDR3 is TGTGCCAGCAGCTTCGGGACAGGGGGCCTCCGAACCCAGCATTTT. It yields the protein CASSFGTGGLRTQHF. The rearrangement links TRBV7-2 to TRBJ1-5; 12 positions agree with TRBD1. J was trimmed by 11 bases and V by 3 bases; bases with no gene match: 8. The CDR3 runs 15 residues. Germline loops: CDR1 SGHTA, CDR2 FQGNSA.

The V and J genes are TRBV9 and TRBJ1-2, with a tentative D call TRBD1 (5 bases). Germline loops: CDR1 SGDLS, CDR2 YYNGEE. This CDR3 comprises 13 residues. Trimming pared 2 bases from V and 1 base from J, leaving 6 bases between. As DNA, the CDR3 is TGTGCCAGCAGCGTCGACAGTAACTATGGCTACACCTTC. This gives the protein CASSVDSNYGYTF.

Concerning this clone itself: Relative to the germline gene, one junction end is altered; a read error may explain this. V is TRBV11-3 and J is TRBJ2-3; D gene uncertain. The CDR3 contains 13 residues. Germline V gene sequence: CDR1 SGHNT, CDR2 YENEEA. The CDR3 reads CASSRILTDAQYF. The DNA for the CDR3 is TGTGCCAGCAGCCGAATACTCACAGATGCGCAGTATTTT.

The rearrangement joins TRBV5-6 to TRBJ1-4; 9 bases agree with TRBD1. Germline CDR1 SGHDT, CDR2 YYEEEE. V was pared by 2 bases and J by 6 bases, with 2 bases of the junction left unmatched. This CDR3 comprises 14 residues. CDR3 nucleotides: TGTGCCAGCAGCTTTGACAGGGGGTATGAAAAACTGTTTTTT. Translating gives CASSFDRGYEKLFF.

The V gene is TRBV6-4, the J gene TRBJ2-2, with TRBD1 matching over 7 bases. The germline V gene encodes CDR1 MRHNA and CDR2 SNTAGT. The CDR3 totals 15 residues. After removal of 5 bases from V and 0 bases from J, the junction contained 3 bases not matched to a gene. This CDR3 is CASSPGTANTGELFF. CDR3 bases: TGTGCCAGCAGTCCCGGGACAGCGAACACCGGGGAGCTGTTTTTT.

The CDR3 DNA follows: TGCGCCAGCAGCCAAGAAGGTCCCGGGACAGCGAACACCGGGGAGCTGTTTTTT. Translating gives CASSQEGPGTANTGELFF. This rearrangement joins TRBV4-3 to TRBJ2-2, with 7 bases matching TRBD1. The CDR3 is made up of 18 amino acids. Trimming cost V 0 bases and J 0 bases; bases outside gene matches: 7. Germline V gene sequence: CDR1 LGHNA, CDR2 YSLEER.

This chain joins TRBV6-5 and TRBJ2-7; possible D gene TRBD1, 6 bases. CDR1 and CDR2 from the germline V gene are MNHEY and SVGAGI. The CDR3 is made up of 15 amino acids. The V gene lost 0 bases and the J gene lost 2 bases, with 11 bases spanning the gap. The CDR3 sequence is CASSYSSGAAYEQYF. CDR3 DNA: TGTGCCAGCAGTTACTCGTCAGGGGCGGCCTACGAGCAGTACTTC.

This sequence joins TRBV5-1 and TRBJ2-7; the D gene is possibly TRBD1 (6 bases). The V end was cut by 0 bases, the J end by 5 bases, with 15 bases between. This CDR3 region has 15 residues. Germline CDR1 is SGHRS and CDR2 is YFSETQ. The CDR3 bases are TGCGCCAGCAGCTTGGGGGGGCTAGTTCCCGACGAGCAGTACTTC. Its protein product is CASSLGGLVPDEQYF.